This T cell receptor (beta chain) stems from a study of shared clonotypes between healthy human individuals. Across the study: For every donor, three CD4 naive, three CD4 memory, two CD8 naive and one CD8 memory plates were used. Study observations and caveats: Against clonotypes common to all four donors, non-shared ones had lower generation probabilities. Between several donors, naive CD4 clonotypes were shared at a level of about 5%.

V lost 2 bases, J lost 4 bases, and 11 bases lay in between. The CDR3 is made up of 14 amino acids. Looked up from germline, CDR1 is SGHDT and CDR2 is YYEEEE. Details on this clone: Antigen: not known.

Measured with immunoSEQ multiplex PCR; TCRdb has only the in-frame clones, and not every one. The table records some 1,600,000 clones, 98% of them present only once. The receptor was isolated from a man aged 30-40 years in good health. V and J are TRBV5-6 and TRBJ2-3, with D possibly TRBD2 on 5 matching bases. Sequenced: naive CD4+ T cells sorted from blood. Subset of the sample: CD45RA+ positively selected. CDR3 sequence (DNA): TGTGCCAGCAGCTTAACGGCGAGGGCAGATACGCAGTATTTT. This encodes CASSLTARADTQYF.